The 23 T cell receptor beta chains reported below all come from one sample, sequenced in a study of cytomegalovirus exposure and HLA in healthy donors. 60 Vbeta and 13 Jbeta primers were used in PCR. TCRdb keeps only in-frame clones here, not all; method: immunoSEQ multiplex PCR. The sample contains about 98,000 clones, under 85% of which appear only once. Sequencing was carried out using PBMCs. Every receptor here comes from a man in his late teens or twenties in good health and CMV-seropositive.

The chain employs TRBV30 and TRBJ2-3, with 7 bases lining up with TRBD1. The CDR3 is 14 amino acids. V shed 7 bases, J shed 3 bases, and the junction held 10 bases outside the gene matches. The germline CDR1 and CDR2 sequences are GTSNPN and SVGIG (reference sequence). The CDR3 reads CASQFGQATDTQYF. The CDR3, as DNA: TGTGCCTCCCAATTTGGACAGGCAACAGATACGCAGTATTTT.

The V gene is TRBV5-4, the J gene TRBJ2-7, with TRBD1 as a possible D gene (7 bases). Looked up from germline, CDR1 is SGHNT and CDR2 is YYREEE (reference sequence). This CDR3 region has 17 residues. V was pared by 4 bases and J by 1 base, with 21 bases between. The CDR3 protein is CASSLSQGRDVSYEQYF. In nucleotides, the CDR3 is TGTGCCAGCAGCCTGTCACAGGGGCGGGATGTTTCCTACGAGCAGTACTTC.

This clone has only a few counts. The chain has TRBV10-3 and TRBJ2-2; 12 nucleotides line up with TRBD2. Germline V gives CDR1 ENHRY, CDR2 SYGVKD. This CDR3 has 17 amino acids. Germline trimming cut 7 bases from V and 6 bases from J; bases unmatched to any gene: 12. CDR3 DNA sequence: TGTGCCATCACCAAGACTAGCGGGGGAAACGGCGCCGGGGAGCTGTTTTTT. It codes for CAITKTSGGNGAGELFF.

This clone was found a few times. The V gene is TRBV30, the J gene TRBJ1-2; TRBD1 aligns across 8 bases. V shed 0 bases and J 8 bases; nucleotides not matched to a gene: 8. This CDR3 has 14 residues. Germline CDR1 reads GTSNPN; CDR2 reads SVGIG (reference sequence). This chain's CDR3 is CAWSVSRTGKGYTF. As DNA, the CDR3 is TGTGCCTGGAGTGTATCCCGGACAGGGAAAGGCTACACCTTC.

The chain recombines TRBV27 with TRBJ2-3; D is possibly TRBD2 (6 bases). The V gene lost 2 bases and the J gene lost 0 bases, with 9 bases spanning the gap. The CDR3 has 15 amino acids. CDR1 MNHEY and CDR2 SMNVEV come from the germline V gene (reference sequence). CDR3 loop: CASSLLARSTDTQYF. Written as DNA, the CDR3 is TGTGCCAGCAGTTTACTAGCGAGAAGCACAGATACGCAGTATTTT.

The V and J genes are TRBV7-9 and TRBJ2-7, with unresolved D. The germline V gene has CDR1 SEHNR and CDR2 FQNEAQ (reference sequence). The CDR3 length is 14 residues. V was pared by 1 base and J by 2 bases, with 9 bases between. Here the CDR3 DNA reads TGTGCCAGCAGCTTAGACAGCAGGACCTACGAGCAGTACTTC. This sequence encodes CASSLDSRTYEQYF. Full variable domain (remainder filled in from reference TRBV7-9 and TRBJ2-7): DTGVSQNPRHKITKRGQNVTFRCDPISEHNRLYWYRQTLGQGPEFLTYFQNEAQLEKSRLLSDRFSAERPKGSFSTLEIQRTEQGDSAMYLCASSLDSRTYEQYFGPGTRLTVT.

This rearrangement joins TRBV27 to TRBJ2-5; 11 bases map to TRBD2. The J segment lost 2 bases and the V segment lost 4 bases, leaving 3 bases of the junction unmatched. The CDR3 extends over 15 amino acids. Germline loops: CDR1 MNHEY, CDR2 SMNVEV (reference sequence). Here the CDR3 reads CASSSLAGGQETQYF. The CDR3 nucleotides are TGTGCCAGCAGTTCGCTAGCGGGGGGACAAGAGACCCAGTACTTC.

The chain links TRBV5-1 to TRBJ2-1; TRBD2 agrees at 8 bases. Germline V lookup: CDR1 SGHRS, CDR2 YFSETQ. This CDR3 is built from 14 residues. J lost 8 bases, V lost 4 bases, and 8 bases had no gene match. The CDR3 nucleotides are TGCGCCAGCAGCACCGGGACTAGTCTCGATGAGCAGTTCTTC. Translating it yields CASSTGTSLDEQFF.

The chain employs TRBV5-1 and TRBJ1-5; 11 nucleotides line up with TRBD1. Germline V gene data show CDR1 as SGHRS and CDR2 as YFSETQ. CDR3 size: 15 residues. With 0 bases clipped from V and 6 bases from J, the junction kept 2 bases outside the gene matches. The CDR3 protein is CASSLGGQGGQPQHF. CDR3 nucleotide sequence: TGCGCCAGCAGCTTGGGGGGACAGGGGGGTCAGCCCCAGCATTTT.

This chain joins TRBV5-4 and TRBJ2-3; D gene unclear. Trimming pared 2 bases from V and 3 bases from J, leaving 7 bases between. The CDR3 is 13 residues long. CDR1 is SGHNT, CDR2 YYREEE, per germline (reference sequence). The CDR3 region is CASSFSDTDTQYF. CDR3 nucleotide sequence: TGTGCCAGCAGCTTCTCAGATACAGATACGCAGTATTTT.

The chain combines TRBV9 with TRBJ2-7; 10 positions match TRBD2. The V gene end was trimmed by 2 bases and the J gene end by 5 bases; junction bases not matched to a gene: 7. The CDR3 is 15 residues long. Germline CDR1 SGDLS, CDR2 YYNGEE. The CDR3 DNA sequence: TGTGCCAGCAGCGTCGGACTAGCGGCCTCTGACGAGCAGTACTTC. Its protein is CASSVGLAASDEQYF.

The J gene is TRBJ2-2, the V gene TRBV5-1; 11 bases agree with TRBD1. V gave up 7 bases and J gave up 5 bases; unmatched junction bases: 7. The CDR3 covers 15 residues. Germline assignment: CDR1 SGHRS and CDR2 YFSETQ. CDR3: CASRGGQGATGELFF. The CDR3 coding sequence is TGCGCCAGCCGCGGAGGACAGGGGGCGACCGGGGAGCTGTTTTTT. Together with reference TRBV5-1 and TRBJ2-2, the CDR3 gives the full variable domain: KAGVTQTPRYLIKTRGQQVTLSCSPISGHRSVSWYQQTPGQGLQFLFEYFSETQRNKGNFPGRFSGRQFSNSRSEMNVSTLELGDSALYLCASRGGQGATGELFFGEGSRLTVL.

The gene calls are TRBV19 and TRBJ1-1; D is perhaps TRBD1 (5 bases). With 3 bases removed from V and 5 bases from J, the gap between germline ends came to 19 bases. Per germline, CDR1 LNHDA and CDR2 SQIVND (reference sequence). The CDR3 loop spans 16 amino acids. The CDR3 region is CASSITGLLMVTEAFF. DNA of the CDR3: TGTGCCAGTAGTATCACGGGACTCCTGATGGTTACTGAAGCTTTCTTT.

CDR3 DNA: TGTGCCAGCAGCTTACCCAGGGGGGACAGGGTCGAAGAGGGGGAAAAACTGTTTTTT. Translating gives CASSLPRGDRVEEGEKLFF. The genes are TRBV11-2 and TRBJ1-4; 9 bases align to TRBD1. V lost 2 bases, J lost 8 bases, and 18 bases stayed unmatched. Germline V gene data show CDR1 as SGHAT and CDR2 as FQNNGV. The CDR3 loop spans 19 amino acids.

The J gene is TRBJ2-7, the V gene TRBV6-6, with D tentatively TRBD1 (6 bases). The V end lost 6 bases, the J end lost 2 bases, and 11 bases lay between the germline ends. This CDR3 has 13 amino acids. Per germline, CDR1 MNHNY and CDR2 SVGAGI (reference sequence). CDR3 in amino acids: CASSRGPPYEQYF. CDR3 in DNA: TGTGCCAGCAGCAGGGGTCCCCCCTACGAGCAGTACTTC.

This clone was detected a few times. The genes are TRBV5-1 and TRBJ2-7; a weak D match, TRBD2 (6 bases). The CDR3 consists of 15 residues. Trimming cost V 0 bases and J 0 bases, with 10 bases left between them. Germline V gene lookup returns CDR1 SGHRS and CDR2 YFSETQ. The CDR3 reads CASSLAAGSSYEQYF. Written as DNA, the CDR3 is TGCGCCAGCAGCTTGGCGGCGGGGTCCTCCTACGAGCAGTACTTC. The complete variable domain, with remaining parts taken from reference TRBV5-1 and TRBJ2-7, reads KAGVTQTPRYLIKTRGQQVTLSCSPISGHRSVSWYQQTPGQGLQFLFEYFSETQRNKGNFPGRFSGRQFSNSRSEMNVSTLELGDSALYLCASSLAAGSSYEQYFGPGTRLTVT.

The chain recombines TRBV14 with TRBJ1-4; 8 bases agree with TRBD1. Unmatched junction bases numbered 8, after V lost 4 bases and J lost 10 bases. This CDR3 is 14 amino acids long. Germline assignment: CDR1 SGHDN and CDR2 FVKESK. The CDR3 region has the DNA TGTGCCAGCAGCCTCCAGACACAGGGGGGAAAACTGTTTTTT. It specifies CASSLQTQGGKLFF.

DNA for the CDR3: TGCGCCAGCAGCACACAGGGTACGGTTTACAATGAGCAGTTCTTC. Its protein product is CASSTQGTVYNEQFF. The chain uses TRBV5-1 and TRBJ2-1, with a possible D match to TRBD1 (6 bases). Germline V lookup: CDR1 SGHRS, CDR2 YFSETQ. V was shortened by 4 bases and J by 4 bases, with 15 bases between the two germline ends. The CDR3 loop spans 15 amino acids. The full variable domain, with the rest looked up from reference TRBV5-1 and TRBJ2-1, is KAGVTQTPRYLIKTRGQQVTLSCSPISGHRSVSWYQQTPGQGLQFLFEYFSETQRNKGNFPGRFSGRQFSNSRSEMNVSTLELGDSALYLCASSTQGTVYNEQFFGPGTRLTVL.

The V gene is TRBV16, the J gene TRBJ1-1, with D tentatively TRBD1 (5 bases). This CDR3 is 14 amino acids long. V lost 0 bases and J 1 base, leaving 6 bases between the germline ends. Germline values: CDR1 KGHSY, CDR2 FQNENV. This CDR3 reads CASSQSGGNTEAFF. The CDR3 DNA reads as TGTGCCAGCAGCCAATCGGGGGGGAACACTGAAGCTTTCTTT.

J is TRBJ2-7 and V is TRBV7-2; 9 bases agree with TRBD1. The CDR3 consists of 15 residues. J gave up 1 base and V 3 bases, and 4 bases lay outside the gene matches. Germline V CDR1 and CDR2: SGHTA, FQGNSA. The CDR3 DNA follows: TGTGCCAGCAGCTTTGGACAGGGGCGATCCTACGAGCAGTACTTC. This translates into CASSFGQGRSYEQYF.

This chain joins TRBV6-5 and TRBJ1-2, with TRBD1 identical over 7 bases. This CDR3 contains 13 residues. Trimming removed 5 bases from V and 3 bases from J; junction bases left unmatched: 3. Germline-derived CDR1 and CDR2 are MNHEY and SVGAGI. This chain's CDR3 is CASSKGADYGYTF. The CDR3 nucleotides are TGTGCCAGCAGTAAGGGGGCGGACTATGGCTACACCTTC.

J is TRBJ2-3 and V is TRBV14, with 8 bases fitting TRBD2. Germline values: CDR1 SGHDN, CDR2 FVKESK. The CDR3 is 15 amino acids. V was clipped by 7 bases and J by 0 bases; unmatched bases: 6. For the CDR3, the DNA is TGTGCCAGCACCCGAGCGGGGGCCAGCACAGATACGCAGTATTTT. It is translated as CASTRAGASTDTQYF.

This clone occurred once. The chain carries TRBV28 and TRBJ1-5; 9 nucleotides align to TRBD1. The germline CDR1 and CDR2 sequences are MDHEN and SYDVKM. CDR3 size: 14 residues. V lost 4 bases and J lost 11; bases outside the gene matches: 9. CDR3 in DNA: TGTGCCAGCAGTTCCGGGACAGGGTTCTTGTCCCAGCATTTT. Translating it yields CASSSGTGFLSQHF.